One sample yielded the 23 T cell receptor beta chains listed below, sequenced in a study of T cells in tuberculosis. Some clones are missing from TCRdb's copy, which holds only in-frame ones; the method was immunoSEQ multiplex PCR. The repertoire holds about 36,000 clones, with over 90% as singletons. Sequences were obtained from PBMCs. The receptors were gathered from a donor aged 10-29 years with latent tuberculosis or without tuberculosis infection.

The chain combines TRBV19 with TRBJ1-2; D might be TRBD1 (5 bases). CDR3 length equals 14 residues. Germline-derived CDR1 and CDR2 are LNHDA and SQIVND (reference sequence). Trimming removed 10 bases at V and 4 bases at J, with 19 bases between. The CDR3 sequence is CATRRDSGGYGYTF. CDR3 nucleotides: TGTGCCACTAGGAGGGACTCCGGGGGCTATGGCTACACCTTC.

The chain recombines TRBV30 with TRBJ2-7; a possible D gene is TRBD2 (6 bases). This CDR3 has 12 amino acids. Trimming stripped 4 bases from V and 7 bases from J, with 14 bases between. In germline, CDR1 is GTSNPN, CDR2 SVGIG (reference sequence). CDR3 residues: CAWMTGVGEQYF. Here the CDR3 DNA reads TGTGCCTGGATGACGGGGGTGGGAGAGCAGTACTTC.

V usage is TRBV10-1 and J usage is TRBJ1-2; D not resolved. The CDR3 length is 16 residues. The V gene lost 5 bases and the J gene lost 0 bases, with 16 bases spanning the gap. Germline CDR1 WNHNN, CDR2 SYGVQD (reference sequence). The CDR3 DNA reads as TGCGCCAGCAGTTATCATCGAGGGCGGGCTAACTATGGCTACACCTTC. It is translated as CASSYHRGRANYGYTF.

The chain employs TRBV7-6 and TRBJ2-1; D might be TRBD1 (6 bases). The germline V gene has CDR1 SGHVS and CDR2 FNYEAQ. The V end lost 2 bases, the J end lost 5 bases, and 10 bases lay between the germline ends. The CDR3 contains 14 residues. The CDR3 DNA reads TGTGCCAGCAGCTTATCACAGGGAAACAATGAGCAGTTCTTC. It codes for CASSLSQGNNEQFF.

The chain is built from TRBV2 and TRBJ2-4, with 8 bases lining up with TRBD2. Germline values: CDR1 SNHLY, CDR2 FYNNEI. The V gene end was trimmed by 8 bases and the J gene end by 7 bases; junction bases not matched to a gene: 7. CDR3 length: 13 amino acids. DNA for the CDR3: TGTGCCAGCCGGGGGGGCGCCGCCAACATTCAGTACTTC. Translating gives CASRGGAANIQYF.

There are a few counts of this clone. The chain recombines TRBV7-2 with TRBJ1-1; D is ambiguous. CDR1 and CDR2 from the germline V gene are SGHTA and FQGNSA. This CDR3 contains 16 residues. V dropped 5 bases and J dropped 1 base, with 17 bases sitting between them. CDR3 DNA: TGTGCCAGCAGCCCCCCGAGGGCGCGAGGGAACACTGAAGCTTTCTTT. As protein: CASSPPRARGNTEAFF.

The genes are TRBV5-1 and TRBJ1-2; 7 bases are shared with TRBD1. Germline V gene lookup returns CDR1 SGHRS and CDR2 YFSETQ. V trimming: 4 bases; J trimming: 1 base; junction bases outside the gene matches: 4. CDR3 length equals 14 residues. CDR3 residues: CASSQGQNNYGYTF. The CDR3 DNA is TGCGCCAGCAGCCAGGGACAGAATAACTATGGCTACACCTTC.

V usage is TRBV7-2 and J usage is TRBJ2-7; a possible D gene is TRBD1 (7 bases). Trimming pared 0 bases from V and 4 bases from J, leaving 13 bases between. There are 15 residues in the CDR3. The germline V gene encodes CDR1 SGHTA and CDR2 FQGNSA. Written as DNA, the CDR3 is TGTGCCAGCAGCTTAGCGAGTTCAGGGGGGTACGAGCAGTACTTC. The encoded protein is CASSLASSGGYEQYF.

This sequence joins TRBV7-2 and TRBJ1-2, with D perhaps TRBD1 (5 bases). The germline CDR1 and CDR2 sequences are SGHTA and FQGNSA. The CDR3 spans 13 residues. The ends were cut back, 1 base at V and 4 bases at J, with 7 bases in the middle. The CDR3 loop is CASSLETVYGYTF. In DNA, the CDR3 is TGTGCCAGCAGCTTAGAGACAGTCTATGGCTACACCTTC.

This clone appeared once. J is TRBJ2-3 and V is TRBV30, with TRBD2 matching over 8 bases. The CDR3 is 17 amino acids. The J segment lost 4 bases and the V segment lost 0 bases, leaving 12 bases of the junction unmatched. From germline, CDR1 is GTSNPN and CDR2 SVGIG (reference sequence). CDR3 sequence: CAWSVTPAGGIADTQYF. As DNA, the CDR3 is TGTGCCTGGAGTGTAACCCCCGCGGGGGGTATTGCAGATACGCAGTATTTT.

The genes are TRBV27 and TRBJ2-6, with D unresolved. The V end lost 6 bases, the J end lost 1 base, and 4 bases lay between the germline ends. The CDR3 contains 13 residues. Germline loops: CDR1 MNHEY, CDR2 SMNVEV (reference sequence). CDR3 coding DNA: TGTGCCAGCAGGACTTCTGGGGCCAACGTCCTGACTTTC. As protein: CASRTSGANVLTF.

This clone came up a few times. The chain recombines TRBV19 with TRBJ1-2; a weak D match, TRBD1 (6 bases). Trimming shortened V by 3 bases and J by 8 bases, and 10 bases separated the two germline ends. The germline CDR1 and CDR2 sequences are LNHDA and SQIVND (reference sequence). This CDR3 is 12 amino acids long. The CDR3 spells CASSMGTGGYTF. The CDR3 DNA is TGTGCCAGTAGTATGGGCACAGGGGGCTACACCTTC.

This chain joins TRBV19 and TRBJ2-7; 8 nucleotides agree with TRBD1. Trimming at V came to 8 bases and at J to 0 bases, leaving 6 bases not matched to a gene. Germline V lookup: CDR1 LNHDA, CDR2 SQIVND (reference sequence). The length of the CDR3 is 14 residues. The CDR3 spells CASSDRGLSYEQYF. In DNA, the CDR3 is TGTGCCAGTTCAGACAGGGGCCTCTCCTACGAGCAGTACTTC.

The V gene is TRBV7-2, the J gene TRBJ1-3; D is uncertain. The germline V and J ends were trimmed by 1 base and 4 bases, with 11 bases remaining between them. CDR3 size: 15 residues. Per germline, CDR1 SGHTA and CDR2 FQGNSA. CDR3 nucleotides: TGTGCCAGCAGCTTAGAATTTGGCCGCGGAAACACCATATATTTT. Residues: CASSLEFGRGNTIYF.

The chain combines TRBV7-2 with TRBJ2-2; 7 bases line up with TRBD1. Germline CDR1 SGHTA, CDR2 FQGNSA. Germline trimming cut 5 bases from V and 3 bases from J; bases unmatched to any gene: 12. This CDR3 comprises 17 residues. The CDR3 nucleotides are TGTGCCAGCAGCGCTCCCCGGGACAGACCTTACACCGGGGAGCTGTTTTTT. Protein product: CASSAPRDRPYTGELFF.

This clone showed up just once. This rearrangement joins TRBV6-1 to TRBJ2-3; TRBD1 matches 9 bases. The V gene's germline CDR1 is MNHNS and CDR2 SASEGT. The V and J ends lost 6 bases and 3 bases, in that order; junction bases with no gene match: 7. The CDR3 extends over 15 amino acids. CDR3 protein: CASRPTGGRTDTQYF. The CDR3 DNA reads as TGTGCCAGCAGGCCTACAGGGGGCCGGACAGATACGCAGTATTTT.

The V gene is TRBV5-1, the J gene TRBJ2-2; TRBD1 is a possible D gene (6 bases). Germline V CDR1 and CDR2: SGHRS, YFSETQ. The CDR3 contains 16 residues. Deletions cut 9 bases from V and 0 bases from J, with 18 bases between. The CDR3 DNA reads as TGCGCCACCACAACAGGGAACCTGGCGAACACCGGGGAGCTGTTTTTT. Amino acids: CATTTGNLANTGELFF.

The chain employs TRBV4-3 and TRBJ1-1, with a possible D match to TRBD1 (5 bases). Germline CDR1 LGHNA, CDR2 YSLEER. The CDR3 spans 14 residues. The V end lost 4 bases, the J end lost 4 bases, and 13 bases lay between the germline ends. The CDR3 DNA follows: TGCGCCAGCAGCCCTCGGACAAGGGGCACTGAAGCTTTCTTT. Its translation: CASSPRTRGTEAFF.

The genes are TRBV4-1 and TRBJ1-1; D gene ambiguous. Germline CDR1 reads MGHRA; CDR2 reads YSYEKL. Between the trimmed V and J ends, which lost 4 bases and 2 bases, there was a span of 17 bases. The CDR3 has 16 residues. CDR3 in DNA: TGCGCCAGCAGCCGGAACGCCGTAGGTAGCAACACTGAAGCTTTCTTT. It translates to CASSRNAVGSNTEAFF.

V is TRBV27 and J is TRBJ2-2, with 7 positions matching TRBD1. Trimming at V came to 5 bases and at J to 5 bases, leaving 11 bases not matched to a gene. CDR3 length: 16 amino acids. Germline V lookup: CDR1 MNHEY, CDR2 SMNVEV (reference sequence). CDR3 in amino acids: CASSILDRVGTGELFF. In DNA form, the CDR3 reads TGTGCCAGCAGTATTCTTGACAGGGTCGGTACCGGGGAGCTGTTTTTT.

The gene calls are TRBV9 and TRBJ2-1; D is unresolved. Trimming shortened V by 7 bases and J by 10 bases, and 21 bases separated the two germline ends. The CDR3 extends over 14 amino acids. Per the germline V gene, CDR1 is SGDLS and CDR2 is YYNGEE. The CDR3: CASSLEPSAGEQFF. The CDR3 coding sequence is TGTGCCAGCTCGCTCGAACCCTCGGCAGGAGAGCAGTTCTTC.

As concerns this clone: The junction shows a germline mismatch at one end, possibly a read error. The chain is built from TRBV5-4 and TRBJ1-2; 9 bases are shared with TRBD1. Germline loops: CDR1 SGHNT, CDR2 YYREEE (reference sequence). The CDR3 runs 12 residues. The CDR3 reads CASSTGTGTFAF. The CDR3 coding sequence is TGTGCCAGCAGCACCGGGACAGGGACTTTCGCCTTC.

In DNA form, the CDR3 reads TGTGCCAGCAGCCCCTCCCGGGATCCGGGATACGAGCAGTACTTC. Translation gives CASSPSRDPGYEQYF. The rearrangement joins TRBV7-6 to TRBJ2-7; a possible D gene is TRBD2 (5 bases). Germline CDR1 and CDR2: SGHVS and FNYEAQ. V lost 5 bases and J lost 4, with 18 bases in between. There are 15 residues in the CDR3.